The 28 T cell receptor beta chains below come from one sample, sequenced in a study of shared clonotypes between healthy human individuals. The data were produced by immunoSEQ multiplex PCR, yet TCRdb's version contains in-frame clones alone and is incomplete. This sample has a few million clones, with roughly nine tenths found just once. What was sequenced was naive CD4+ T cells sorted from blood. Described subset: CD45RA+ positively selected. The receptors were sampled from a man aged 18-30 years in good health.

The gene calls are TRBV10-3 and TRBJ2-3, with 11 bases identical to TRBD2. This CDR3 has 16 residues. The V and J ends lost 0 bases and 7 bases, in that order; junction bases with no gene match: 6. Per the germline V gene, CDR1 is ENHRY and CDR2 is SYGVKD. CDR3 region: CAISESPSGGLNTQYF. CDR3 in DNA: TGTGCCATCAGTGAGTCGCCTAGCGGGGGGCTAAATACGCAGTATTTT.

The chain joins TRBV4-1 to TRBJ1-1, with D possibly being TRBD1 (5 bases). V lost 1 base to trimming and J lost 1 base, with 10 bases between them. The CDR3 is 15 residues long. Germline-derived CDR1 and CDR2 are MGHRA and YSYEKL. CDR3: CASSQVQGWNTEAFF. As DNA, the CDR3 is TGCGCCAGCAGCCAAGTTCAGGGCTGGAACACTGAAGCTTTCTTT.

The chain joins TRBV2 to TRBJ1-5; D is unresolved. The germline CDR1 and CDR2 sequences are SNHLY and FYNNEI. Deletions cut 4 bases from V and 7 bases from J, with 14 bases between. CDR3 length equals 14 residues. The CDR3 loop is CASSGRGGGQPQHF. The DNA for the CDR3 is TGTGCCAGCAGTGGTCGGGGAGGTGGCCAGCCCCAGCATTTT.

This clone was counted only a few times. The same CDR3 also results from other DNA sequences found in this sample. The chain combines TRBV5-1 with TRBJ2-2; D remains ambiguous. CDR1 is SGHRS and CDR2 is YFSETQ in the germline V gene. Trimming cost V 4 bases and J 1 base, with 5 bases left between them. This CDR3 contains 13 residues. The CDR3, as DNA: TGCGCCAGCAGCCCCAGGAACACCGGGGAGCTGTTTTTT. Translated: CASSPRNTGELFF.

CDR3 sequence: CASSLVPAGERRETQYF. In DNA form, the CDR3 reads TGTGCCAGCAGCTTAGTACCAGCGGGAGAGCGGCGAGAGACCCAGTACTTC. The chain joins TRBV7-2 to TRBJ2-5; the match to TRBD2 covers 8 bases. The germline gives CDR1 SGHTA, CDR2 FQGNSA. The CDR3 covers 17 residues. V gave up 1 base and J gave up 4 bases; unmatched junction bases: 11.

The chain employs TRBV10-3 and TRBJ2-1; 9 nucleotides agree with TRBD2. There are 13 residues in the CDR3. From germline, CDR1 is ENHRY and CDR2 SYGVKD. With V trimmed by 8 bases and J by 6 bases, 5 bases remained unmatched. The CDR3 reads CAIASGMTNEQFF. DNA for the CDR3: TGTGCCATCGCTAGCGGGATGACCAATGAGCAGTTCTTC.

The genes are TRBV28 and TRBJ1-1; D unresolved. The CDR3 length is 12 residues. Trimming shortened V by 7 bases and J by 5 bases, and 11 bases separated the two germline ends. Germline CDR1 MDHEN, CDR2 SYDVKM. The CDR3: CASIAPGTEAFF. The DNA of the CDR3 is TGTGCCAGCATTGCGCCGGGGACTGAAGCTTTCTTT.

This chain links TRBV2 with TRBJ2-5; D might be TRBD1 (7 bases). V was cut by 6 bases and J by 2 bases, with 16 bases left in between. CDR3 length: 15 amino acids. CDR1 is SNHLY and CDR2 is FYNNEI in the germline V gene. CDR3 DNA: TGTGCCAGCAGCGGCGGGACAGCGGATCAAGAGACCCAGTACTTC. Protein product: CASSGGTADQETQYF.

The chain employs TRBV5-4 and TRBJ2-5, with D possibly TRBD1 on 5 matching bases. This CDR3 spans 14 amino acids. CDR1 is SGHNT, CDR2 YYREEE, per germline (reference sequence). Trimming left V 4 bases short and J 4 bases short, with 14 bases between. The CDR3 reads CASSPSTVGETQYF. As DNA, the CDR3 is TGTGCCAGCAGCCCGTCGACAGTCGGAGAGACCCAGTACTTC. Complete variable domain (other parts from reference TRBV5-4 and TRBJ2-5): ETGVTQSPTHLIKTRGQQVTLRCSSQSGHNTVSWYQQALGQGPQFIFQYYREEENGRGNFPPRFSGLQFPNYSSELNVNALELDDSALYLCASSPSTVGETQYFGPGTRLLVL.

The genes are TRBV5-4 and TRBJ2-3; 9 bases are shared with TRBD2. J lost 0 bases, V lost 4 bases, and 12 bases had no gene match. CDR1 and CDR2 (germline): SGHNT, YYREEE (reference sequence). The CDR3 totals 18 residues. CDR3 sequence reads: CASSPELAGILSTDTQYF. Here the CDR3 DNA reads TGTGCCAGCAGCCCAGAGCTAGCGGGGATACTTAGCACAGATACGCAGTATTTT.

This rearrangement joins TRBV5-4 to TRBJ2-7, with D maybe TRBD2 (6 bases). Germline loops: CDR1 SGHNT, CDR2 YYREEE (reference sequence). There are 14 residues in the CDR3. Between the trimmed V and J ends, which lost 2 bases and 5 bases, there was a span of 14 bases. In DNA form, the CDR3 reads TGTGCCAGCAGCTTCGGGGGTTCGGGCGACGAGCAGTACTTC. Protein product: CASSFGGSGDEQYF.

The chain recombines TRBV10-2 with TRBJ2-7; D call uncertain. Per germline, CDR1 WSHSY and CDR2 SAAADI. With 1 base removed from V and 4 bases from J, the gap between germline ends came to 14 bases. CDR3 length: 15 amino acids. CDR3 coding DNA: TGCGCCAGCAGTGAGTGGGTCGACCAAGCTTACGAGCAGTACTTC. Residues: CASSEWVDQAYEQYF.

The J gene is TRBJ2-5, the V gene TRBV10-3, with D possibly being TRBD2 (7 bases). The CDR3 is 15 residues long. Germline loops: CDR1 ENHRY, CDR2 SYGVKD. V was clipped by 8 bases and J by 3 bases, with 19 bases between them. In DNA, the CDR3 is TGTGCCATCGCCCAGCGGGCGGGGGCAAAAGAGACCCAGTACTTC. Amino acid sequence: CAIAQRAGAKETQYF.

This chain connects TRBV7-9 to TRBJ2-4; no reliable D call. Germline CDR1 is SEHNR and CDR2 is FQNEAQ (reference sequence). CDR3 length: 13 amino acids. The germline V and J ends were trimmed by 0 bases and 10 bases, with 10 bases remaining between them. As DNA, the CDR3 is TGTGCCAGCAGCTTAGCCCCTGATGAGATTCAGTACTTC. It is translated as CASSLAPDEIQYF. The variable domain in full, with the rest retrieved from reference TRBV7-9 and TRBJ2-4, is DTGVSQNPRHKITKRGQNVTFRCDPISEHNRLYWYRQTLGQGPEFLTYFQNEAQLEKSRLLSDRFSAERPKGSFSTLEIQRTEQGDSAMYLCASSLAPDEIQYFGAGTRLSVL.

About this clone itself: This sample includes further DNA sequences coding for the same CDR3. CDR3 DNA: TGTGCCAGCAGCTTGACCGGTGACTCCTACAATGAGCAGTTCTTC. Encoded protein: CASSLTGDSYNEQFF. The V and J genes are TRBV5-4 and TRBJ2-1, with D hard to call. Trimming shortened V by 1 base and J by 0 bases, and 8 bases separated the two germline ends. Per germline, CDR1 SGHNT and CDR2 YYREEE (reference sequence). The CDR3 loop spans 15 amino acids.

The chain uses TRBV29-1 and TRBJ1-2; a weak D match, TRBD1 (6 bases). Germline loops: CDR1 SQVTM, CDR2 ANQGSEA. V lost 0 bases and J lost 1, with 27 bases in between. The CDR3 consists of 20 residues. CDR3 sequence: CSVEDPVYGGHQRDNYGYTF. The CDR3, as DNA: TGCAGCGTTGAAGATCCGGTCTATGGGGGACACCAACGGGATAACTATGGCTACACCTTC.

The V call is TRBV2, the J call TRBJ2-3; possibly TRBD1 or TRBD2 for D (5 bases each). CDR3 length: 13 residues. Germline assignment: CDR1 SNHLY and CDR2 FYNNEI. V lost 6 bases and J lost 4, with 11 bases in between. CDR3 protein: CASRGRLADTQYF. CDR3 DNA sequence: TGTGCCAGCAGGGGACGACTGGCAGATACGCAGTATTTT.

Here the CDR3 reads CAWSYSLPPYEQYF. In nucleotides, the CDR3 is TGTGCCTGGAGTTACTCCCTTCCCCCCTACGAGCAGTACTTC. The rearrangement joins TRBV30 to TRBJ2-7; D not resolved. This CDR3 has 14 amino acids. The V and J ends lost 2 bases and 2 bases respectively, with 13 bases between them. The germline V gene has CDR1 GTSNPN and CDR2 SVGIG (reference sequence).

The V call is TRBV30, the J call TRBJ2-4, with D perhaps assigned TRBD1 or TRBD2 (5 bases each). Germline loops: CDR1 GTSNPN, CDR2 SVGIG (reference sequence). There are 14 residues in the CDR3. The V gene lost 0 bases and the J gene lost 3 bases, with 9 bases spanning the gap. The CDR3 nucleotides are TGTGCCTGGAGTGTAACGGGGCTCAAAAACATTCAGTACTTC. It is translated as CAWSVTGLKNIQYF.

The chain couples TRBV10-1 to TRBJ1-1; weak D call: TRBD1 (5 bases). Germline values: CDR1 WNHNN, CDR2 SYGVQD (reference sequence). V shed 4 bases and J shed 1 base, with 7 bases lying between them. The CDR3 consists of 13 residues. The DNA of the CDR3 is TGCGCCAGCAGTGGGACACCGAACACTGAAGCTTTCTTT. Amino acid sequence: CASSGTPNTEAFF.

This rearrangement joins TRBV28 to TRBJ2-3, with D possibly being TRBD1 or TRBD2 (6 bases each). Germline lookup yields CDR1 MDHEN and CDR2 SYDVKM. Trimming removed 7 bases at V and 0 bases at J, with 11 bases between. There are 14 residues in the CDR3. The CDR3 coding sequence is TGTGCCAGCATCGTGGGGGGCAGCACAGATACGCAGTATTTT. Residues: CASIVGGSTDTQYF.

This clone was detected only a few times. The chain is built from TRBV2 and TRBJ1-6; tentative D call: TRBD1 (5 bases). V was clipped by 1 base and J by 12 bases, with 16 bases between them. This CDR3 region has 15 residues. Germline lookup yields CDR1 SNHLY and CDR2 FYNNEI. DNA for the CDR3: TGTGCCAGCAGTGAAGGTCCTCCCCGGGGCGTACCCCTCCACTTT. Translated, it gives CASSEGPPRGVPLHF.

This clone was observed a single time. The rearrangement links TRBV4-3 to TRBJ1-2; D gene uncertain. The CDR3 covers 14 residues. Trimming shortened V by 0 bases and J by 2 bases, and 7 bases separated the two germline ends. Germline assignment: CDR1 LGHNA and CDR2 YSLEER. CDR3: CASSQDSANYGYTF. The DNA for the CDR3 is TGCGCCAGCAGCCAAGATAGTGCAAACTATGGCTACACCTTC.

The V and J genes are TRBV28 and TRBJ1-2; D is uncertain. This CDR3 has 13 amino acids. V lost 2 bases, J lost 3 bases, and 7 bases lay in between. Germline V CDR1 and CDR2: MDHEN, SYDVKM. The CDR3 DNA reads TGTGCCAGCAGTTTAGAACGAGACTATGGCTACACCTTC. Translated: CASSLERDYGYTF.

This chain links TRBV18 with TRBJ1-4; 7 nucleotides match TRBD1. This CDR3 is 16 amino acids long. The V and J ends lost 6 bases and 0 bases, in that order; junction bases with no gene match: 7. Germline V lookup: CDR1 KGHSH, CDR2 LQKENI. The chain's CDR3 is CASSQGVVATNEKLFF. DNA for the CDR3: TGTGCCAGCTCCCAGGGGGTTGTGGCAACTAATGAAAAACTGTTTTTT.

The genes are TRBV5-1 and TRBJ2-5; D perhaps matches TRBD1 (5 bases). The DNA end is a closer match to TRBJ2-7, so the J assignment may be wrong. Germline V gene sequence: CDR1 SGHRS, CDR2 YFSETQ. The CDR3 consists of 15 residues. The CDR3 sequence: CASSLAAGITYEQYF. The CDR3 DNA follows: TGCGCCAGCAGCTTGGCCGCAGGGATAACCTACGAGCAGTACTTC.

Of note for this clone: This sample includes further DNA sequences coding for the same CDR3. The V and J genes are TRBV6-6 and TRBJ1-5; unclear D gene. The CDR3 spans 14 residues. Germline-derived CDR1 and CDR2 are MNHNY and SVGAGI (reference sequence). V dropped 6 bases and J dropped 1 base, with 10 bases sitting between them. The CDR3 loop reads CASSYLQSNQPQHF. The CDR3 DNA reads as TGTGCCAGCAGCTACCTGCAGAGCAATCAGCCCCAGCATTTT.

The gene calls are TRBV6-1 and TRBJ1-2, with D hard to call. The CDR3 runs to 14 residues. Germline V CDR1 and CDR2: MNHNS, SASEGT. Trimming removed 3 bases at V and 4 bases at J, with 12 bases between. The CDR3 spells CASSEPLAGYGYTF. The CDR3 bases are TGTGCCAGCAGTGAGCCCCTCGCGGGCTATGGCTACACCTTC.